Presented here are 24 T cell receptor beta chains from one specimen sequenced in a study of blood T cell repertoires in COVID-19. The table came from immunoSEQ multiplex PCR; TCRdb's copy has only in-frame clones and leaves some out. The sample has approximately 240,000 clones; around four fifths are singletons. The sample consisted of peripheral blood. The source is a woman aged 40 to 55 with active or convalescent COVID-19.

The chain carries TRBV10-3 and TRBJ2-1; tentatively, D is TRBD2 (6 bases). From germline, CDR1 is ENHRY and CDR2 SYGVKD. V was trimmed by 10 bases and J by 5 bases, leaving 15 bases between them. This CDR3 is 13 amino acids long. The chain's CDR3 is CATLAVENNEQFF. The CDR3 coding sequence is TGTGCCACACTAGCCGTCGAAAACAATGAGCAGTTCTTC.

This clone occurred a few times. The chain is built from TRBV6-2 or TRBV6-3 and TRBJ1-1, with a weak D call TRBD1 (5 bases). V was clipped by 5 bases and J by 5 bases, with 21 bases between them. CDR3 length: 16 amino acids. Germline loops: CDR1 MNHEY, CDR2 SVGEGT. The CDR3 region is CASSPLDQGGGTEAFF. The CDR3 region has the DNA TGTGCCAGCAGTCCCCTGGATCAGGGCGGGGGGACTGAAGCTTTCTTT.

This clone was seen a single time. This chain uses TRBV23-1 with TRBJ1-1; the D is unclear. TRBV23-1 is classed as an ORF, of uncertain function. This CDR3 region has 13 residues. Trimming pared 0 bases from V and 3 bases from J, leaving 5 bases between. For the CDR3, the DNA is TGCGCCAGCAGTCAATCGAGGCACACTGAAGCTTTCTTT. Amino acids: CASSQSRHTEAFF.

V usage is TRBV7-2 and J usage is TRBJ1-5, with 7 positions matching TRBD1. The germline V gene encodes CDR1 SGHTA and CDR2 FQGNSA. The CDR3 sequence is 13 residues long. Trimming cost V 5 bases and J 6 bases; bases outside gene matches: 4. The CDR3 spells CASSTDRVQPQHF. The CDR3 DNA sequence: TGTGCCAGCAGCACAGACAGGGTTCAGCCCCAGCATTTT.

The CDR3, as DNA: TGTGCCAGCAGCTCCGGACTAGCGGCCCAAGAGACCCAGTACTTC. It is translated as CASSSGLAAQETQYF. This rearrangement joins TRBV5-4 to TRBJ2-5, with 10 bases fitting TRBD2. The CDR3 is 15 residues long. Germline V gene lookup returns CDR1 SGHNT and CDR2 YYREEE (reference sequence). J lost 1 base, V lost 3 bases, and 3 bases had no gene match.

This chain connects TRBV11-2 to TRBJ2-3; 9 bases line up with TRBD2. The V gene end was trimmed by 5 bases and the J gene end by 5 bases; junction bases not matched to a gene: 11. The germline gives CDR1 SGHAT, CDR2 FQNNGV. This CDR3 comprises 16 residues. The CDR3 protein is CASSLKRGAPVDTQYF. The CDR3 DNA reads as TGTGCCAGCAGCCTAAAGCGGGGGGCTCCGGTAGATACGCAGTATTTT.

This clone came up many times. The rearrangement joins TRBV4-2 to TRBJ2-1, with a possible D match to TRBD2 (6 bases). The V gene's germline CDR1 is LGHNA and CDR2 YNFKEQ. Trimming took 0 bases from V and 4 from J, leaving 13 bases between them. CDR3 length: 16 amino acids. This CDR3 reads CASSQDYGGSYNEQFF. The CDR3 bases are TGTGCCAGCAGCCAAGATTACGGGGGTTCATACAATGAGCAGTTCTTC.

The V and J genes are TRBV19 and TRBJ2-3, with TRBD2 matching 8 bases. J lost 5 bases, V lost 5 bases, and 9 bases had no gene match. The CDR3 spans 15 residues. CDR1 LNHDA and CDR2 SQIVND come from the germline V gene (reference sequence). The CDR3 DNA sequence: TGTGCCAGTAGTTCGGGAGGGCGAGTAAAAGATACGCAGTATTTT. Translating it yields CASSSGGRVKDTQYF. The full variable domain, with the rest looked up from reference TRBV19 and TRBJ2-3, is DGGITQSPKYLFRKEGQNVTLSCEQNLNHDAMYWYRQDPGQGLRLIYYSQIVNDFQKGDIAEGYSVSREKKESFPLTVTSAQKNPTAFYLCASSSGGRVKDTQYFGPGTRLTVL.

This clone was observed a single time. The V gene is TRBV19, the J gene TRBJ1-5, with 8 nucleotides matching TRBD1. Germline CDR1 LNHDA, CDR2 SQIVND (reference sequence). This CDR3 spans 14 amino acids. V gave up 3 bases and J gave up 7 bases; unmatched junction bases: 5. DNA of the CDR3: TGTGCCAGTAGTATGGGGGCAGGGGGCCAGCCCCAGCATTTT. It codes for CASSMGAGGQPQHF.

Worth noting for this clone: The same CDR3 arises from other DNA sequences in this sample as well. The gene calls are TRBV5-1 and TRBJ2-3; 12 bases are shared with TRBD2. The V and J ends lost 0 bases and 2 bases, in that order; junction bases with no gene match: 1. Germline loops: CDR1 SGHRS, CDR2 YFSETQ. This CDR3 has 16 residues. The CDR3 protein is CASSLGLAGDTDTQYF. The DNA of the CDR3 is TGCGCCAGCAGCTTGGGACTAGCGGGGGACACAGATACGCAGTATTTT.

The CDR3 here is CASSQTSGGNNEQFF. CDR3 bases: TGTGCCAGCAGCCAAACTAGCGGGGGGAATAATGAGCAGTTCTTC. The chain combines TRBV9 with TRBJ2-1; 12 nucleotides align to TRBD2. Trimming cost V 4 bases and J 7 bases; bases outside gene matches: 6. The length of the CDR3 is 15 residues. Germline CDR1 SGDLS, CDR2 YYNGEE.

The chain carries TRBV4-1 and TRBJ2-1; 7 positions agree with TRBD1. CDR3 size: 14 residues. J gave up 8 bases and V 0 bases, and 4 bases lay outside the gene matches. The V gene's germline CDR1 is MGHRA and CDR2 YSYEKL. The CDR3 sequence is CASSQETGFDEQFF. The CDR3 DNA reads TGCGCCAGCAGCCAAGAGACAGGGTTCGATGAGCAGTTCTTC.

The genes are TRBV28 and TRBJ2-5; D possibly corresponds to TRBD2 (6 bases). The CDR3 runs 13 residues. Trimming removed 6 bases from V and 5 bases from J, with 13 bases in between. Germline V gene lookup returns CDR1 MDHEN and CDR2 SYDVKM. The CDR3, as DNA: TGTGCCAGCAGAGGGACTGCCAGGGAGACCCAGTACTTC. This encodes CASRGTARETQYF.

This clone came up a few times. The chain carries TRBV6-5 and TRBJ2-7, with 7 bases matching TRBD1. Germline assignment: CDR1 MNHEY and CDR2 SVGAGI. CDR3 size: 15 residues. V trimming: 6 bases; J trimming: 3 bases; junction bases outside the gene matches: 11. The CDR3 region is CASSVTRGLNYEQYF. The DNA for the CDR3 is TGTGCCAGCAGCGTAACTAGGGGGCTCAACTACGAGCAGTACTTC.

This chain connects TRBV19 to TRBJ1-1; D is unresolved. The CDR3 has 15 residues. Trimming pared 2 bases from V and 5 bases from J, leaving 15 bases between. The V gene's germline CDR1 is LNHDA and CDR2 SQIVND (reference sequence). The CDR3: CASSINPAVGTEAFF. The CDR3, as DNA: TGTGCCAGTAGTATAAACCCGGCGGTCGGTACTGAAGCTTTCTTT.

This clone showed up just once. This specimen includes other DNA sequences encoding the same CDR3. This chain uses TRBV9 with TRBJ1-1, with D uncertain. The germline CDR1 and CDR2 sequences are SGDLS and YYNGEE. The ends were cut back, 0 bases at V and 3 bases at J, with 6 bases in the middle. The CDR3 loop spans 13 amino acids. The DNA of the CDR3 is TGTGCCAGCAGCGTAGGAGGCGACACTGAAGCTTTCTTT. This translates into CASSVGGDTEAFF.

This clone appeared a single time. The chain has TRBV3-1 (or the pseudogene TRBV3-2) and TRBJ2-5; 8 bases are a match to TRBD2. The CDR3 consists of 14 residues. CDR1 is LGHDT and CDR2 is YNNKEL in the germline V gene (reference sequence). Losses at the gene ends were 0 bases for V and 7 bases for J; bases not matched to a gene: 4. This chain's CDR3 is CASSQEPGGGTQYF. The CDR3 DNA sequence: TGTGCCAGCAGCCAAGAGCCCGGGGGGGGGACCCAGTACTTC.

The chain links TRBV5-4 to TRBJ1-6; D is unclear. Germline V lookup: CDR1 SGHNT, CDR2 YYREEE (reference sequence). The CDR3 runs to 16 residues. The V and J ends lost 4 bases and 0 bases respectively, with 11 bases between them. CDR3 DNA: TGTGCCAGCAGCCTGCCGGAGGACTCCTATAATTCACCCCTCCACTTT. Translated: CASSLPEDSYNSPLHF.

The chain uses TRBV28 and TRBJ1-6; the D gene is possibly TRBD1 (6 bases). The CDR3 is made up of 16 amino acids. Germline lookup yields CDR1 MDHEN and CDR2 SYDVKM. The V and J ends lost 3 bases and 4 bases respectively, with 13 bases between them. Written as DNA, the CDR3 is TGTGCCAGCAGTTTTTATCCAGGGGAATATAATTCACCCCTCCACTTT. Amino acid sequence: CASSFYPGEYNSPLHF. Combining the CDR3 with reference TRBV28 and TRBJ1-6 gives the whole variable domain DVKVTQSSRYLVKRTGEKVFLECVQDMDHENMFWYRQDPGLGLRLIYFSYDVKMKEKGDIPEGYSVSREKKERFSLILESASTNQTSMYLCASSFYPGEYNSPLHFGNGTRLTVT.

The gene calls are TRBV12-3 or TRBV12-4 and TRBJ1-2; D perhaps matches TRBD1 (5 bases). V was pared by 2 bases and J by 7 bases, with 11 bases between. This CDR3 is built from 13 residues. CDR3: CASSLRRAAGYTF. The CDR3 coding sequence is TGTGCCAGCAGTTTACGCAGGGCTGCTGGCTACACCTTC.

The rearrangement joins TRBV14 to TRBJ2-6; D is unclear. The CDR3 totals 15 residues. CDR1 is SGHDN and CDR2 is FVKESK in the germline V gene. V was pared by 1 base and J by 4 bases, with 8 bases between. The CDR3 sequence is CASSQVMSGANVLTF. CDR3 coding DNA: TGTGCCAGCAGCCAAGTCATGTCCGGGGCCAACGTCCTGACTTTC.

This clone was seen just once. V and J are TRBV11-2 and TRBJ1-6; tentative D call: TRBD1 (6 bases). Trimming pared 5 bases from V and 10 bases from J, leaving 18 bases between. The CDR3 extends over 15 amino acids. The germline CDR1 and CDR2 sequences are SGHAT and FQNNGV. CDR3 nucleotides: TGTGCCAGCAGCCTAAACCGGGACAATCGGTCACCCCTCCACTTT. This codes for CASSLNRDNRSPLHF. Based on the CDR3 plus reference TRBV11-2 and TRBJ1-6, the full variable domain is EAGVAQSPRYKIIEKRQSVAFWCNPISGHATLYWYQQILGQGPKLLIQFQNNGVVDDSQLPKDRFSAERLKGVDSTLKIQPAKLEDSAVYLCASSLNRDNRSPLHFGNGTRLTVT.

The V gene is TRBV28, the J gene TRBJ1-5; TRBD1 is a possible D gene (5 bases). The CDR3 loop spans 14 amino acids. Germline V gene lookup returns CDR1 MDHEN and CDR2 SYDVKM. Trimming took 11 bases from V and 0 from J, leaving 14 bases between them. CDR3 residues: CAHQGRPSNQPQHF. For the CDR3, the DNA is TGTGCCCACCAGGGTCGGCCTAGCAATCAGCCCCAGCATTTT.

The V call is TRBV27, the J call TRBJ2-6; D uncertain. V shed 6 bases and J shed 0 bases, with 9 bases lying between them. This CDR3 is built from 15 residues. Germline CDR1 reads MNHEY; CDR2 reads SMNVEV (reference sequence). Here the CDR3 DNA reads TGTGCCAGCAGCCCCCTGAGCTCTGGGGCCAACGTCCTGACTTTC. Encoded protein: CASSPLSSGANVLTF.